These 16 T cell receptor beta chains came from one sample sequenced in a study of T cells in localized non-small cell lung cancer (TCRdb year 2020). The receptor library was made with the immunoSEQ multiplex PCR assay. TCRdb limited this immuneACCESS table to in-frame rearrangements with V and J called. A share of clones is missing; checked studies link under half to unresolved V genes, and the rest is unexplained. The sample records almost 40,000 clones, roughly 83% of which are singletons. The top ten hold less than 45% of the sample. Material: PBMCs, obtained before any cancer treatment. The receptors here all came from a woman between 40 and 69 years old with stage II squamous cell lung carcinoma.

This clone was detected only a few times. This chain connects TRBV28 to TRBJ1-2; no reliable D call. Trimming stripped 1 base from V and 7 bases from J, with 13 bases between. The CDR3 has 14 amino acids. Germline V gene lookup returns CDR1 MDHEN and CDR2 SYDVKM. CDR3 sequence: CASSLFVPGGGYTF. The CDR3 region has the DNA TGTGCCAGCAGTTTATTCGTCCCTGGCGGTGGCTACACCTTC.

This clone qualifies as medium-sized (0.01 to 0.1%). The rearrangement joins TRBV2 to TRBJ2-1; the D gene is possibly TRBD1 (7 bases). Germline assignment: CDR1 SNHLY and CDR2 FYNNEI. The CDR3 is 15 amino acids. Trimming took off 8 bases at V and 3 bases at J, with 17 bases between the two ends. CDR3 sequence: CASPEGGQIYNEQFF. The CDR3 DNA sequence: TGTGCCAGCCCCGAGGGGGGACAGATCTACAATGAGCAGTTCTTC. The full variable domain, rest sourced from reference TRBV2 and TRBJ2-1, is EPEVTQTPSHQVTQMGQEVILRCVPISNHLYFYWYRQILGQKVEFLVSFYNNEISEKSEIFDDQFSVERPDGSNFTLKIRSTKLEDSAMYFCASPEGGQIYNEQFFGPGTRLTVL.

The V call is TRBV7-9, the J call TRBJ2-7, with 8 nucleotides matching TRBD1. V lost 4 bases to trimming and J lost 6 bases; unmatched junction nucleotides: 5. Germline loops: CDR1 SEHNR, CDR2 FQNEAQ (reference sequence). This CDR3 region has 13 residues. CDR3 sequence reads: CASSSRTGLEQYF. As DNA, the CDR3 is TGTGCCAGCAGCTCTAGGACAGGGCTCGAGCAGTACTTC. The full variable domain, with the rest looked up from reference TRBV7-9 and TRBJ2-7, is DTGVSQNPRHKITKRGQNVTFRCDPISEHNRLYWYRQTLGQGPEFLTYFQNEAQLEKSRLLSDRFSAERPKGSFSTLEIQRTEQGDSAMYLCASSSRTGLEQYFGPGTRLTVT.

In this sample, this clone turned up once. The gene calls are TRBV5-1 and TRBJ1-2; D is possibly TRBD1 (6 bases). The CDR3 is made up of 15 amino acids. V lost 5 bases and J 6 bases, leaving 20 bases between the germline ends. Germline CDR1 reads SGHRS; CDR2 reads YFSETQ. CDR3 sequence: CASSYAPLAGDGYTF. The CDR3 region has the DNA TGCGCCAGCAGTTATGCCCCTCTGGCAGGGGATGGCTACACCTTC.

This sequence joins TRBV19 and TRBJ2-1; 7 bases are a match to TRBD1. CDR3 size: 13 residues. Germline CDR1 and CDR2: LNHDA and SQIVND (reference sequence). Unmatched junction bases numbered 6, after V lost 9 bases and J lost 4 bases. The CDR3 nucleotides read TGTGCCAGCCGAGGGGGCTCGTACAATGAGCAGTTCTTC. It encodes CASRGGSYNEQFF.

The rearrangement links TRBV10-2 to TRBJ1-2; D not certain. V lost 3 bases, J lost 4 bases, and 3 bases lay in between. The germline gives CDR1 WSHSY, CDR2 SAAADI. This CDR3 has 11 amino acids. The CDR3 nucleotides read TGCGCCAGCAGTGACAGCTATGGCTACACCTTC. This sequence encodes CASSDSYGYTF.

The chain links TRBV5-1 to TRBJ2-5, with a possible D match to TRBD2 (5 bases). Trimming removed 0 bases at V and 3 bases at J, with 12 bases between. Germline CDR1 SGHRS, CDR2 YFSETQ. There are 15 residues in the CDR3. The CDR3 sequence: CASSLAPGSEETQYF. The DNA for the CDR3 is TGCGCCAGCAGCTTGGCTCCGGGAAGTGAAGAGACCCAGTACTTC.

The DNA for the CDR3 is TGCGCCAGCAGTGCGTACCCATGGGGGTCCTACAATGAGCAGTTCTTC. Translation gives CASSAYPWGSYNEQFF. The V and J genes are TRBV10-2 and TRBJ2-1; the D call may be TRBD1 or TRBD2 (5 bases each). The V gene lost 4 bases and the J gene lost 1 base, with 14 bases spanning the gap. Germline V CDR1 and CDR2: WSHSY, SAAADI. The CDR3 spans 16 residues.

The genes are TRBV25-1 and TRBJ2-5, with 9 positions matching TRBD1. V lost 8 bases, J lost 7 bases, and 11 bases stayed unmatched. Germline loops: CDR1 MGHDK, CDR2 SYGVNS. This CDR3 comprises 14 residues. The CDR3 region has the DNA TGTGCCAGCTCTGCCGGGACAGGGATTTGGACCCAGTACTTC. Encoded protein: CASSAGTGIWTQYF.

The chain has TRBV16 and TRBJ2-1; D gene unclear. Germline CDR1 is KGHSY and CDR2 is FQNENV. Trimming shortened V by 4 bases and J by 7 bases, and 11 bases separated the two germline ends. The CDR3 has 13 residues. The CDR3 DNA sequence: TGTGCCAGCAGCCGGGGATTATCTAATGAGCAGTTCTTC. Translation: CASSRGLSNEQFF.

This clone has only a few counts. J is TRBJ1-1 and V is TRBV7-9; D gene unclear. Per germline, CDR1 SEHNR and CDR2 FQNEAQ (reference sequence). Trimming pared 3 bases from V and 4 bases from J, leaving 6 bases between. The CDR3 consists of 12 residues. CDR3 amino acids: CASSLTVTEAFF. The DNA of the CDR3 is TGTGCCAGCAGCTTGACGGTCACTGAAGCTTTCTTT. Full variable domain (rest looked up from reference TRBV7-9 and TRBJ1-1): DTGVSQNPRHKITKRGQNVTFRCDPISEHNRLYWYRQTLGQGPEFLTYFQNEAQLEKSRLLSDRFSAERPKGSFSTLEIQRTEQGDSAMYLCASSLTVTEAFFGQGTRLTVV.

V usage is TRBV7-9 and J usage is TRBJ1-1; the D is unclear. Trimming left V 11 bases short and J 1 base short, with 20 bases between. This CDR3 has 15 amino acids. In germline, CDR1 is SEHNR, CDR2 FQNEAQ (reference sequence). The CDR3 spells CALEARRLGNTEAFF. In nucleotides, the CDR3 is TGTGCCCTCGAAGCCCGGAGGCTGGGGAACACTGAAGCTTTCTTT.

J is TRBJ2-7 and V is TRBV6-5; D perhaps matches TRBD2 (6 bases). V was pared by 6 bases and J by 1 base, with 16 bases between. CDR3 length: 15 residues. Germline CDR1 reads MNHEY; CDR2 reads SVGAGI. CDR3 protein: CASSPTSVASYEQYF. The CDR3 DNA sequence: TGTGCCAGCAGCCCGACTAGTGTGGCGTCCTACGAGCAGTACTTC.

V usage is TRBV10-3 and J usage is TRBJ2-3; 7 bases align to TRBD2. Germline CDR1 reads ENHRY; CDR2 reads SYGVKD. Trimming removed 8 bases from V and 2 bases from J; junction bases left unmatched: 1. The CDR3 runs 12 residues. The CDR3, as DNA: TGTGCCATCGGGGGGGTCACAGATACGCAGTATTTT. It encodes CAIGGVTDTQYF.

This chain links TRBV4-2 with TRBJ1-6; perhaps TRBD1 as D (5 bases). V shed 4 bases and J shed 4 bases, with 17 bases lying between them. The germline V gene encodes CDR1 LGHNA and CDR2 YNFKEQ. This CDR3 has 17 residues. The CDR3 DNA is TGTGCCAGCAGCCCTAGGGACGGAGGGCGTTATAATTCACCCCTCCACTTT. This translates into CASSPRDGGRYNSPLHF.

The J gene is TRBJ1-1, the V gene TRBV29-1; TRBD1 might be the D (5 bases). There are 12 residues in the CDR3. V was pared by 4 bases and J by 4 bases, with 10 bases between. Germline loops: CDR1 SQVTM, CDR2 ANQGSEA. CDR3 DNA sequence: TGCAGCGTTGGGGTAAGGGGCACTGAAGCTTTCTTT. Its translation: CSVGVRGTEAFF.